Below, 19 T cell receptor beta chains from the same sample are listed, as sequenced in a study of esophageal squamous cell carcinoma under preoperative chemotherapy. Time point described: before preoperative PTX-NDP chemotherapy. One entry per CDR3 protein results from TCRdb running MiXCR on the PCR reads. The sample yields fewer than 8,000 distinct CDR3 sequences, roughly 32% seen once. Sampling was performed from a patient given preoperative chemotherapy. These receptors came from a human donor with esophageal squamous cell carcinoma. The donor label of this sample is uncertain.

By frequency in the sample, this clonotype is medium-sized. The chain recombines TRBV7-6 with TRBJ2-5; D not certain. The CDR3 consists of 13 residues. V was pared by 1 base and J by 1 base, with 4 bases between. Germline assignment: CDR1 SGHVS and CDR2 FNYEAQ. The CDR3, as DNA: TGTGCCAGCAGCTTAGACCGCCAAGAGACCCAGTACTTC. This codes for CASSLDRQETQYF.

The rearrangement joins TRBV4-1 to TRBJ2-1; 7 nucleotides align to TRBD1. V trimming: 3 bases; J trimming: 13 bases; junction bases outside the gene matches: 12. Germline values: CDR1 MGHRA, CDR2 YSYEKL. This CDR3 is 14 amino acids long. Written as DNA, the CDR3 is TGCGCCAGCAGCCAGGAACAGGGGTGGGAGACCCAGTTCTTC. It codes for CASSQEQGWETQFF.

In regard to this clonotype: A read error may be the cause here, since a much bigger clone is one base away. The rearrangement uses TRBV5-5 and TRBJ1-1; D remains unclear. The germline gives CDR1 SGHKS, CDR2 YYEKEE (reference sequence). This CDR3 has 13 residues. V gave up 4 bases and J gave up 4 bases, with 11 bases separating them. The CDR3 nucleotides are TGTGCCAGCAGCCCTACAGAGACCACTGAAGCTTTCTTT. It translates to CASSPTETTEAFF.

A word on this clonotype: Sequence at one end of the junction differs from germline and may be a read error. V and J are TRBV11-3 and TRBJ2-3; D unclear. CDR1 SGHNT and CDR2 YENEEA come from the germline V gene. This CDR3 has 12 residues. The chain's CDR3 is CASSASPYEQYF. The CDR3 bases are TGTGCCAGCAGCGCGAGCCCCTACGAGCAGTACTTT.

This sequence joins TRBV11-2 and TRBJ2-1; D not resolved. The CDR3 totals 17 residues. Germline V CDR1 and CDR2: SGHAT, FQNNGV. V was trimmed by 3 bases and J by 0 bases, leaving 15 bases between them. The CDR3: CASSFVGKWGSYNEQFF. Written as DNA, the CDR3 is TGTGCCAGCAGCTTCGTGGGAAAATGGGGCTCCTACAATGAGCAGTTCTTC.

This clonotype was detected a few times. The V call is TRBV11-2, the J call TRBJ1-6, with 7 bases lining up with TRBD1. Germline CDR1 is SGHAT and CDR2 is FQNNGV. V dropped 3 bases and J dropped 7; count of bases not matched to a gene: 6. There are 15 residues in the CDR3. Written as DNA, the CDR3 is TGTGCCAGCAGCTTCAGACAGGGAAGCAATTCACCCCTCCACTTT. This encodes CASSFRQGSNSPLHF.

This clonotype was recorded many times. The rearrangement links TRBV6-1 to TRBJ2-2; TRBD2 might be the D (7 bases). The CDR3 runs to 15 residues. V was pared by 4 bases and J by 6 bases, with 15 bases between. Germline V gene lookup returns CDR1 MNHNS and CDR2 SASEGT. The CDR3 region has the DNA TGTGCCAGCAGTGTCGGCGGGGGCGGGGCCGGGGAGCTGTTTTTT. Protein sequence: CASSVGGGGAGELFF.

As to this clonotype: An end of the junction differs from the germline gene, which may be a read error. CDR3 residues: CASRSGTGYQGYRF. In DNA, the CDR3 is TGTGCCAGCAGGAGTGGGACAGGGTATCAAGGCTACAGATTC. The chain combines TRBV6-1 with TRBJ1-2; 9 nucleotides line up with TRBD1. The germline V gene encodes CDR1 MNHNS and CDR2 SASEGT. This CDR3 spans 14 amino acids.

Only a few counts were recorded for this clonotype. V is TRBV5-1 and J is TRBJ1-2, with TRBD1 as a possible D gene (5 bases). CDR3 length equals 16 residues. The V gene's germline CDR1 is SGHRS and CDR2 YFSETQ. The germline V and J ends were trimmed by 2 bases and 5 bases, with 19 bases remaining between them. In nucleotides, the CDR3 is TGCGCCAGCAGCTTTCGGGGTGAAGGGGCTGGTTATGGCTACACCTTC. Translation gives CASSFRGEGAGYGYTF.

In its sample, this clonotype ranks as medium-sized. The rearrangement joins TRBV7-2 to TRBJ2-3; tentative D call: TRBD2 (6 bases). V was shortened by 6 bases and J by 8 bases, with 21 bases between the two germline ends. Germline values: CDR1 SGHTA, CDR2 FQGNSA. The CDR3 length is 15 residues. CDR3 in DNA: TGTGCCAGCAGTCCAAGACGGGACTTTAGGCTTACGCAGTATTTT. It specifies CASSPRRDFRLTQYF. Variable domain in full (rest from reference TRBV7-2 and TRBJ2-3): GAGVSQSPSNKVTEKGKDVELRCDPISGHTALYWYRQSLGQGLEFLIYFQGNSAPDKSGLPSDRFSAERTGGSVSTLTIQRTQQEDSAVYLCASSPRRDFRLTQYFGPGTRLTVL.

This clonotype was seen repeatedly, ten times or more. Germline is not matched at one junction end, which may reflect a read error. V is TRBV6-1 and J is TRBJ2-1, with D possibly TRBD2 on 7 matching bases. The CDR3 sequence is 11 residues long. The germline gives CDR1 MNHNS, CDR2 SASEGT. This CDR3 is CASSQAGALYF. CDR3 in DNA: TGTGCCAGCAGCCAGGCGGGGGCTCTTTACTTC.

About this clonotype itself: At one boundary the junction diverges from the germline segment, which might be a read error. The chain employs TRBV7-2 and TRBJ2-3, with D unresolved. The germline CDR1 and CDR2 sequences are SGHTA and FQGNSA. The CDR3 covers 13 residues. The DNA for the CDR3 is TGTGCCAGCAGCCTTCAATTCACAGATACGGAGTGTTTT. Amino acids: CASSLQFTDTECF. Drawing the rest from reference TRBV7-2 and TRBJ2-3, the complete variable domain is GAGVSQSPSNKVTEKGKDVELRCDPISGHTALYWYRQSLGQGLEFLIYFQGNSAPDKSGLPSDRFSAERTGGSVSTLTIQRTQQEDSAVYLCASSLQFTDTECFGPGTRLTVL.

In its sample, this clonotype was seen many times. The chain employs TRBV7-2 and TRBJ2-2; D may correspond to TRBD1 or TRBD2 (5 bases each). This CDR3 has 16 amino acids. Germline lookup yields CDR1 SGHTA and CDR2 FQGNSA. V lost 7 bases and J lost 6, with 21 bases in between. The CDR3 here is CASTLSTWQGAGELFF. As DNA, the CDR3 is TGTGCCAGCACCCTCAGCACCTGGCAGGGAGCCGGGGAGCTGTTTTTT.

The chain employs TRBV4-1 and TRBJ2-5; no clear D. The J call is in doubt because the DNA end fits TRBJ2-7 better. CDR3 size: 15 residues. Germline V gives CDR1 MGHRA, CDR2 YSYEKL. CDR3 sequence reads: CASSQDPFSSYEQYF. CDR3 nucleotide sequence: TGCGCCAGCAGCCAAGATCCGTTTAGCTCCTACGAGCAGTACTTC.

This clonotype is judged medium-sized. The chain carries TRBV7-6 and TRBJ2-1; D unclear. In germline, CDR1 is SGHVS, CDR2 FNYEAQ. The CDR3 runs to 13 residues. The germline V and J ends were trimmed by 1 base and 4 bases, with 5 bases remaining between them. DNA of the CDR3: TGTGCCAGCAGCTTAGGCACATACAATGAGCAGTTCTTC. Encoded protein: CASSLGTYNEQFF.

The J gene is TRBJ1-1, the V gene TRBV5-6; tentative D call: TRBD1 (5 bases). Trimming shortened V by 1 base and J by 7 bases, and 17 bases separated the two germline ends. The CDR3 covers 15 residues. CDR1 SGHDT and CDR2 YYEEEE come from the germline V gene. CDR3 coding DNA: TGTGCCAGCAGCTTGCGTGGGCAGGGTTATTTTGAAGCTTTCTTT. Translation: CASSLRGQGYFEAFF.

This clonotype rates as medium-sized. J is TRBJ2-7 and V is TRBV6-5; D remains ambiguous. CDR1 is MNHEY and CDR2 is SVGAGI in the germline V gene. The CDR3 is made up of 15 amino acids. Trimming removed 2 bases at V and 3 bases at J, with 14 bases between. The chain's CDR3 is CASSYTYDPIYEQYF. The CDR3 DNA reads TGTGCCAGCAGTTACACCTACGACCCCATCTACGAGCAGTACTTC.

This clonotype is termed medium-sized. The V gene is TRBV6-1, the J gene TRBJ2-1; D may match TRBD1 or TRBD2 (5 bases each). The assigned J gene may be wrong: the sequence end matches TRBJ2-7 better. Germline V gene lookup returns CDR1 MNHNS and CDR2 SASEGT. This CDR3 is built from 14 residues. Here the CDR3 DNA reads TGTGCCAGCAATGCCGCCGGGGCTAGTCTCGAGCAGTACTTC. This codes for CASNAAGASLEQYF.

This clonotype is classed as medium-sized. J is TRBJ1-1 and V is TRBV12-3 or TRBV12-4; D gene ambiguous. The V gene lost 6 bases and the J gene lost 1 base, with 12 bases spanning the gap. The CDR3 spans 14 residues. As DNA, the CDR3 is TGTGCCAGCAGACGGGCCGGAGCGAACACTGAAGCTTTCTTT. Encoded protein: CASRRAGANTEAFF.